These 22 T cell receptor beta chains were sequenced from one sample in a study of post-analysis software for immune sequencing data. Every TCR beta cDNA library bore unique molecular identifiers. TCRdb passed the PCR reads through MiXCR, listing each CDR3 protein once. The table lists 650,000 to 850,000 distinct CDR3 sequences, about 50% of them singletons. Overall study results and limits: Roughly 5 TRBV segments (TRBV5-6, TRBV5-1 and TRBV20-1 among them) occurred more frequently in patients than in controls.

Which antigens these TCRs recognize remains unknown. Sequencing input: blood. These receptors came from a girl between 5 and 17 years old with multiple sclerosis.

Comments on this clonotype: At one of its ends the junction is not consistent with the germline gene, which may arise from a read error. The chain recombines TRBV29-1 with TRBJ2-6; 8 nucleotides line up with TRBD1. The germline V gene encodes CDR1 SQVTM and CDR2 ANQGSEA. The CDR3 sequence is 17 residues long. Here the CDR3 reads CSVEDRGQVSGASVLTF. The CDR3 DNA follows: TGCAGCGTTGAAGATAGGGGACAGGTCTCTGGGGCCAGCGTCCTGACTTTC.

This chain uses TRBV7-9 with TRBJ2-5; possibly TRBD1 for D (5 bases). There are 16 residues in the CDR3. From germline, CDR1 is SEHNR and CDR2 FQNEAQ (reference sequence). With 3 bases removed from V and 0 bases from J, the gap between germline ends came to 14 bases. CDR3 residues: CASSFPQDTYQETQYF. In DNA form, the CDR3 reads TGTGCCAGCAGCTTCCCCCAGGACACTTACCAAGAGACCCAGTACTTC.

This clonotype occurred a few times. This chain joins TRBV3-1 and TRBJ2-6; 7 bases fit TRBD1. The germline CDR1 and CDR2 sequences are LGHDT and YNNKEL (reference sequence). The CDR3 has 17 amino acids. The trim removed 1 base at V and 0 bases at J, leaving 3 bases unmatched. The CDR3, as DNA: TGTGCCAGCAGCCAAGCCCCAGGGGGCTCTGGGGCCAACGTCCTGACTTTC. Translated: CASSQAPGGSGANVLTF.

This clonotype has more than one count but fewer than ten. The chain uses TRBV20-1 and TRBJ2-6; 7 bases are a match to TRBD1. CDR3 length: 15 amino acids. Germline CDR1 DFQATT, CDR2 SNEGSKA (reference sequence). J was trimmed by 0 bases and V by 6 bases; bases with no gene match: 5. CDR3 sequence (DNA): TGCAGTGCCCGGGACAGAATCTCTGGGGCCAACGTCCTGACTTTC. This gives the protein CSARDRISGANVLTF.

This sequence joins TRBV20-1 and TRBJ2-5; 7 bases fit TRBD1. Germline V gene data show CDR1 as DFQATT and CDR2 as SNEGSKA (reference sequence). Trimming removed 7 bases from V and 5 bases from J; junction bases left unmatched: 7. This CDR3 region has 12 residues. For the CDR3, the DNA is TGCAGTGGGGACAGCCAGGGGGAGACCCAGTACTTC. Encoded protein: CSGDSQGETQYF.

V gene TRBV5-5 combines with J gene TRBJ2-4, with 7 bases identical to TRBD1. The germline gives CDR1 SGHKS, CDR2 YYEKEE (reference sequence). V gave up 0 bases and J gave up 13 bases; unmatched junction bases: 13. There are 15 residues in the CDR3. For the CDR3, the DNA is TGTGCCAGCAGCTTGGTCGAGGGGGCCTACAATGAGCAGTACTTC. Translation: CASSLVEGAYNEQYF.

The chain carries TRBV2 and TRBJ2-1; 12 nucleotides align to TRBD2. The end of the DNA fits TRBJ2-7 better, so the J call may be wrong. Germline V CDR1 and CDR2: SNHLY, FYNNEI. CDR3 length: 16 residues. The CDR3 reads CASSGLAGAHYNEQYF. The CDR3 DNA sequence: TGTGCCAGCAGTGGACTAGCGGGAGCTCACTACAATGAGCAGTACTTC.

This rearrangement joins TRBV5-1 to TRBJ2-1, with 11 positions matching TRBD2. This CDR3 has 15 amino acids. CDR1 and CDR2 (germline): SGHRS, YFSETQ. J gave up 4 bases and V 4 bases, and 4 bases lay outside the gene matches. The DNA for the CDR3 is TGCGCCAGCAGCCTGACTAGCGGGGAGTACAATGAGCAGTTCTTC. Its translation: CASSLTSGEYNEQFF.

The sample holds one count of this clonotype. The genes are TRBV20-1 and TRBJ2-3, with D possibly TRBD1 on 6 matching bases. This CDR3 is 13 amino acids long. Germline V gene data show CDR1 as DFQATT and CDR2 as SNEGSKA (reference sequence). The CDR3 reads CSGQPLSTDTQYF. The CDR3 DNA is TGCTCCGGACAGCCGCTCAGCACAGATACGCAGTATTTT.

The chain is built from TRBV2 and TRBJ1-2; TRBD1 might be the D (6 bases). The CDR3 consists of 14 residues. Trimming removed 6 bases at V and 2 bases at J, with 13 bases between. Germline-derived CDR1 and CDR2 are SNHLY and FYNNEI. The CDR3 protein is CASRAGHSNYGYTF. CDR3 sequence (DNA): TGTGCCAGCAGGGCGGGACATTCCAACTATGGCTACACCTTC. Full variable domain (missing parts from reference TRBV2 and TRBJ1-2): EPEVTQTPSHQVTQMGQEVILRCVPISNHLYFYWYRQILGQKVEFLVSFYNNEISEKSEIFDDQFSVERPDGSNFTLKIRSTKLEDSAMYFCASRAGHSNYGYTFGSGTRLTVV.

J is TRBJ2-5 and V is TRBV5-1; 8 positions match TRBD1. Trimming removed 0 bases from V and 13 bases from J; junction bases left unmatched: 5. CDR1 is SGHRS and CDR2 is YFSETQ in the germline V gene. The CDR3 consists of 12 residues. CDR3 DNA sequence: TGCGCCAGCAGCTTGGATGGGACAGGCCTGTACTTC. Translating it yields CASSLDGTGLYF. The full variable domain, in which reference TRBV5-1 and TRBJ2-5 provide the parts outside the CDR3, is KAGVTQTPRYLIKTRGQQVTLSCSPISGHRSVSWYQQTPGQGLQFLFEYFSETQRNKGNFPGRFSGRQFSNSRSEMNVSTLELGDSALYLCASSLDGTGLYFGPGTRLLVL.

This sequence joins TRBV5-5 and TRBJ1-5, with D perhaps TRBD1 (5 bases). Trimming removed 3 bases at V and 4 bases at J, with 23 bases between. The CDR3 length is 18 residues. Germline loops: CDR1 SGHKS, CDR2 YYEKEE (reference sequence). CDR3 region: CASSWELGRSYRNQPQHF. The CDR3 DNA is TGTGCCAGCAGCTGGGAATTGGGACGCAGCTATAGAAATCAGCCCCAGCATTTT.

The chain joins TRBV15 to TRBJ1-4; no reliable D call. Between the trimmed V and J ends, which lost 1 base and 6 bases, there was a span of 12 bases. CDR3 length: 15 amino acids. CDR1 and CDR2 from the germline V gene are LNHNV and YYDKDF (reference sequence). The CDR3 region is CATSRVGVRDEKLFF. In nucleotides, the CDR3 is TGTGCCACCAGCAGAGTCGGGGTGCGCGATGAAAAACTGTTTTTT.

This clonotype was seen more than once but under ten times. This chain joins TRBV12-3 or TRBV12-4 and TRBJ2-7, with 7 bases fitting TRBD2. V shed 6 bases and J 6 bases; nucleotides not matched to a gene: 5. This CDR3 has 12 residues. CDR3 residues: CASRQTSSEQYF. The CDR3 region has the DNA TGTGCCAGCAGACAGACTAGCTCCGAGCAGTACTTC.

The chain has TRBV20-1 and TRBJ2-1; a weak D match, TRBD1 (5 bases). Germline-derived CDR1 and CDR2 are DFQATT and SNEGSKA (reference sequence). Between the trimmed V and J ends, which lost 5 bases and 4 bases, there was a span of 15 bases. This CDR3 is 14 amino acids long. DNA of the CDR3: TGCAGTGCTTCAAAAATTGGGGCATACAATGAGCAGTTCTTC. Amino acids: CSASKIGAYNEQFF.

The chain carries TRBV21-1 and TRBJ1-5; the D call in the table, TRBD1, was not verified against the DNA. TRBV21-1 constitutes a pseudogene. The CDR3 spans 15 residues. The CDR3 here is CASSKKDRGVQPQHF. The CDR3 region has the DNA TGTGCCAGCAGCAAGAAGGACAGGGGAGTCCAGCCCCAGCATTTT.

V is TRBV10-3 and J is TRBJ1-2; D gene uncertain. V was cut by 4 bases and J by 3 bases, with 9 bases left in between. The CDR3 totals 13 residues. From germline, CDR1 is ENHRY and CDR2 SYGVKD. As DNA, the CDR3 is TGTGCCATCAGTGGTGAGGAGGACTATGGCTACACCTTC. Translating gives CAISGEEDYGYTF.

The CDR3 nucleotides read TGCAGCGTTGAAGTGTCCAGCGCGGAGACCCAGTACTTC. Encoded protein: CSVEVSSAETQYF. The chain employs TRBV29-1 and TRBJ2-5; no clear D gene. Germline values: CDR1 SQVTM, CDR2 ANQGSEA. This CDR3 contains 13 residues. V was shortened by 1 base and J by 5 bases, with 11 bases between the two germline ends.

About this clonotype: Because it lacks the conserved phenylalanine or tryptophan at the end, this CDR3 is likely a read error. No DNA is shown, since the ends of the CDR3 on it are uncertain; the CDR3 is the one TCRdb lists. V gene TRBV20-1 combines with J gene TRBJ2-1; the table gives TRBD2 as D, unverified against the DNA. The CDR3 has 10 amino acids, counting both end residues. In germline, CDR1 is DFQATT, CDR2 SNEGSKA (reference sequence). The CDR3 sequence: CSARDLRTAG.

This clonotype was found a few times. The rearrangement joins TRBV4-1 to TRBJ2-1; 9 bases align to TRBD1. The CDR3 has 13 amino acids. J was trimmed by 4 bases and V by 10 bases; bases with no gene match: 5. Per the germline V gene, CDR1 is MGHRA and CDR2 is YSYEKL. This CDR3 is CATSQGAYNEQFF. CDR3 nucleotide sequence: TGCGCCACTTCACAGGGGGCTTACAATGAGCAGTTCTTC.

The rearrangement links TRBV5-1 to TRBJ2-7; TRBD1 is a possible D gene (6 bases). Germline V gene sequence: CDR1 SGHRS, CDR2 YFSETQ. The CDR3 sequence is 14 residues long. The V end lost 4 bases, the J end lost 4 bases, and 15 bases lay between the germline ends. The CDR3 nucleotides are TGCGCCAGCAGCGGAGGACAGTTTGGGTACGAGCAGTACTTC. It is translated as CASSGGQFGYEQYF. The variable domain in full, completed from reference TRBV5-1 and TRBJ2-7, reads KAGVTQTPRYLIKTRGQQVTLSCSPISGHRSVSWYQQTPGQGLQFLFEYFSETQRNKGNFPGRFSGRQFSNSRSEMNVSTLELGDSALYLCASSGGQFGYEQYFGPGTRLTVT.

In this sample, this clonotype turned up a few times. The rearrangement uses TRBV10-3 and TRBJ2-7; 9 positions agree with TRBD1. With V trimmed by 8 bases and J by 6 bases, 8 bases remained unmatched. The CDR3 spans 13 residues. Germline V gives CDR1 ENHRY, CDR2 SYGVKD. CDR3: CAIGVGQGTEQYF. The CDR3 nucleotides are TGTGCCATCGGCGTGGGACAGGGTACCGAGCAGTACTTC.